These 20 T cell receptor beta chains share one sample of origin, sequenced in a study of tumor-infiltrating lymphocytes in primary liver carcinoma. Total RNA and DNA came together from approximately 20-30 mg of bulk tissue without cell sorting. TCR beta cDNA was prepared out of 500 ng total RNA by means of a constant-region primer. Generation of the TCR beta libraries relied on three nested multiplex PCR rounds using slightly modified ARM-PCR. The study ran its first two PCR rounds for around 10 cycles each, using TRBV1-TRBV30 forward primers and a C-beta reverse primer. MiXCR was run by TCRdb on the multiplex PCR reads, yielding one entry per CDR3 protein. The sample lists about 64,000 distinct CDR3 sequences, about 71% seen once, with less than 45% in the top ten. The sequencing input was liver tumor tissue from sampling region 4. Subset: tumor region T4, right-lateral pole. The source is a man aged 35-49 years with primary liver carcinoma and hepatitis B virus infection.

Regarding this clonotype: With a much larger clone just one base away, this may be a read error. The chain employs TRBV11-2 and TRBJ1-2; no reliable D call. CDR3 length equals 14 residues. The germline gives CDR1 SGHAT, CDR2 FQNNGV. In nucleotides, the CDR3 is TGTGCCAGCTGCTTAGATCGAGCAGCTTATGGCTACACCTTC. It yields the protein CASCLDRAAYGYTF.

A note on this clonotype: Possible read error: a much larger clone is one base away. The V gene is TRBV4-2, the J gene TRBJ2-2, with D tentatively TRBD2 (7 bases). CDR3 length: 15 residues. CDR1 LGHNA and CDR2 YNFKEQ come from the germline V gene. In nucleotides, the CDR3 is TGTGCCAGCAGCTTCGCGGGGAGCAACACCGGGGGGCTGGTTTTT. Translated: CASSFAGSNTGGLVF.

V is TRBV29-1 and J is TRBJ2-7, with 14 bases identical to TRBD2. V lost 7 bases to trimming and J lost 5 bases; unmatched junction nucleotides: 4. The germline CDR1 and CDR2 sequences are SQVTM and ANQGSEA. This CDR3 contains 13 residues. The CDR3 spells CSGRLAGGHEQYF. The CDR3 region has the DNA TGCAGCGGGCGACTAGCGGGAGGGCACGAGCAGTACTTC.

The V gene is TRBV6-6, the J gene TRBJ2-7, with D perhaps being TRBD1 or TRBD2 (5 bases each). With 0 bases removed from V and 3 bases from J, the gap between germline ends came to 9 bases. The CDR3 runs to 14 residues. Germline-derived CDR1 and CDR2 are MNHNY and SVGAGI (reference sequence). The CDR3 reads CASSYSRDGYEQYF. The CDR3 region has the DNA TGTGCCAGCAGTTACTCCCGGGACGGCTACGAGCAGTACTTC.

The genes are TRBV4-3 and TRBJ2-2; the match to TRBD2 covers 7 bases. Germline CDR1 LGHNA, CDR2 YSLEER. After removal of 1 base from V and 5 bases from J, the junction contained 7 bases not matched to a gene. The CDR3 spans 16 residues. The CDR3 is CASSQGPAGETGELFF. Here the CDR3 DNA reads TGCGCCAGCAGCCAAGGTCCCGCGGGAGAGACCGGGGAGCTGTTTTTT.

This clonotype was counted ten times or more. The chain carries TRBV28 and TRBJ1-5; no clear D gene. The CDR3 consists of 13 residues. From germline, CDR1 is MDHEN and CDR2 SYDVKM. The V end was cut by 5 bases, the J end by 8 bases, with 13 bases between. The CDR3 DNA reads TGTGCCAGCAGTGTCCGGACGGTCAAGCCCCAGCATTTT. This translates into CASSVRTVKPQHF.

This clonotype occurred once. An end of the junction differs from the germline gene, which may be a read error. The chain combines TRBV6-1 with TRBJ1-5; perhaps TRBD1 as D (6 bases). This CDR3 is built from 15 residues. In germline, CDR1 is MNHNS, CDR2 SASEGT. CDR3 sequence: CASSRTAGSNQPLHF. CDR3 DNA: TGTGCCAGCAGCCGGACAGCTGGTAGCAATCAGCCCCTGCATTTT.

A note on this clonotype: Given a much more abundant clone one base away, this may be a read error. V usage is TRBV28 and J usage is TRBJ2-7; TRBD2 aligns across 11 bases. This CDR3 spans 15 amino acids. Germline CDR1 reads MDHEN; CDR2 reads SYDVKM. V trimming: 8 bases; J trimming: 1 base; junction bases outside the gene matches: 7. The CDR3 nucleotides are TGTGCCAGCGTCAGACTAGCGGGATGGTCCTACGAGCAGTACTTC. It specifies CASVRLAGWSYEQYF.

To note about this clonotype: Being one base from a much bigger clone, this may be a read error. CDR3 sequence (DNA): TGTGCCAGCAGCCGGCTAGCGAATAATGAGCAGTTCTTC. The encoded protein is CASSRLANNEQFF. This rearrangement joins TRBV6-2 or TRBV6-3 to TRBJ2-1, with D tentatively TRBD2 (6 bases). V dropped 6 bases and J dropped 7 bases, with 13 bases sitting between them. Germline V CDR1 and CDR2: MNHEY, SVGEGT. The CDR3 runs 13 residues.

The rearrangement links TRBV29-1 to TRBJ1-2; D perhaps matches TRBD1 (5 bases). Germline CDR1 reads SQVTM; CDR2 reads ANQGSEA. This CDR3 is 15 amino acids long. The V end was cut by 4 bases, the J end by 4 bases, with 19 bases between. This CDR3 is CSVGQDWGMGYGYTF. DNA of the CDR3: TGCAGCGTTGGGCAGGACTGGGGCATGGGCTATGGCTACACCTTC.

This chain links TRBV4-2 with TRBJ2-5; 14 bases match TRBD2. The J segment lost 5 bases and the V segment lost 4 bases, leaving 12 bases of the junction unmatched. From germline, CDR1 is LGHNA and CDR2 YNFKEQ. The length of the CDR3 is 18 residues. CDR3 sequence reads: CASSLMTSGRAGSETQYF. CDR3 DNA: TGTGCCAGCAGCCTAATGACTAGCGGGAGGGCCGGCTCGGAGACCCAGTACTTC.

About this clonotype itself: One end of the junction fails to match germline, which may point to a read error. The CDR3 loop is CASSFLGTVINEQSF. CDR3 coding DNA: TGTGCCAGCAGCTTCCTGGGGACAGTGATCAATGAGCAGTCCTTC. The chain carries TRBV11-2 and TRBJ2-1, with 7 bases that match TRBD1. CDR3 size: 15 residues. Germline lookup yields CDR1 SGHAT and CDR2 FQNNGV.

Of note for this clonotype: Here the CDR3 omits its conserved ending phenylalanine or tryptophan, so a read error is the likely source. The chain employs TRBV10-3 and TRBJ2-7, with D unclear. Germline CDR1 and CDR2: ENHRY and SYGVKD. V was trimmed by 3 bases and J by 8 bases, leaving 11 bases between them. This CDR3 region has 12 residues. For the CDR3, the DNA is TGTGCCATCAGTGAAGCCTGGCAAAAGCAGTACCTC. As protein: CAISEAWQKQYL.

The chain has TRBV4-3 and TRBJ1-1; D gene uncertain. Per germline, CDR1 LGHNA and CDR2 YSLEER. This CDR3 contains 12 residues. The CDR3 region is CSSSQERSEAFF. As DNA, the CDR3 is TGCTCAAGCAGCCAGGAACGGTCTGAAGCTTTCTTT.

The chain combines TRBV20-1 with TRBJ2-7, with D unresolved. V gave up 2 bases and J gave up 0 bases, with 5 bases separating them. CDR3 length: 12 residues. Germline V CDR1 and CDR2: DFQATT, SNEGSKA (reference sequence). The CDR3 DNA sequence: TGCAGTGCTAGATACCTCTCCTACGAGCAGTACTTC. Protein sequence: CSARYLSYEQYF.

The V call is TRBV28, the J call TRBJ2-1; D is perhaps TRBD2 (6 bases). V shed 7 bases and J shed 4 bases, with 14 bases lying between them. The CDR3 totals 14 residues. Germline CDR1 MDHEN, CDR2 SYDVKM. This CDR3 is CASMRGGPYNEQFF. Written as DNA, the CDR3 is TGTGCCAGCATGCGGGGAGGTCCTTACAATGAGCAGTTCTTC.

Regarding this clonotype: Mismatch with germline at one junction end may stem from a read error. CDR3 amino acids: CTSSLDNEQLF. CDR3 DNA: TGTACCAGCAGCTTGGACAATGAGCAGCTCTTC. V is TRBV5-6 and J is TRBJ2-1; tentatively, D is TRBD1 (5 bases). The CDR3 totals 11 residues. CDR1 SGHDT and CDR2 YYEEEE come from the germline V gene.

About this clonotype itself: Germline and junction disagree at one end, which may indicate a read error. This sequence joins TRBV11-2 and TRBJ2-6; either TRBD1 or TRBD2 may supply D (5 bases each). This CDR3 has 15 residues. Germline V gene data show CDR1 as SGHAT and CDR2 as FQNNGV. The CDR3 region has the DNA TGTGCCACCCAGCGGCCACACTCTGGGGCCAACATCCTGACTTTC. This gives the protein CATQRPHSGANILTF. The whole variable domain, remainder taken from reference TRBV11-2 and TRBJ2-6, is EAGVAQSPRYKIIEKRQSVAFWCNPISGHATLYWYQQILGQGPKLLIQFQNNGVVDDSQLPKDRFSAERLKGVDSTLKIQPAKLEDSAVYLCATQRPHSGANILTFGAGSRLTVL.

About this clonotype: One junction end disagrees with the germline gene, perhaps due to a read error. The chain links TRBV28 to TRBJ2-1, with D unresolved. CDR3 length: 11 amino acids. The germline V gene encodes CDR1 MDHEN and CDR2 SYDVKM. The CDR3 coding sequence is TGTGCCAACAGTTTATCGGAACTGCAGTTCTTC. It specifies CANSLSELQFF.

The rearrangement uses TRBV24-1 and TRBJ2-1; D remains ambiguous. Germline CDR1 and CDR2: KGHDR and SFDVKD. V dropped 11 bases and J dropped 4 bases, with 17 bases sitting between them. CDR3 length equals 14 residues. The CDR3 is CAISSETRYNEQFF. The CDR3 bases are TGTGCCATCTCAAGCGAGACACGGTACAATGAGCAGTTCTTC.